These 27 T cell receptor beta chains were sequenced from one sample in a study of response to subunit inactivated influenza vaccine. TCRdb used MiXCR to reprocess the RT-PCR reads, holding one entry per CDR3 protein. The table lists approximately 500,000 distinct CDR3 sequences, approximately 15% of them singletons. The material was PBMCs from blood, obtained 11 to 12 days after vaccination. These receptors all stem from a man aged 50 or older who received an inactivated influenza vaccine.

The CDR3, as DNA: TGCAGCGTTGTCGGTGGAGCAGTCTACGAGCAGTACTTC. It specifies CSVVGGAVYEQYF. The J gene is TRBJ2-7, the V gene TRBV29-1; D is ambiguous. V lost 4 bases to trimming and J lost 3 bases, with 13 bases between them. Looked up from germline, CDR1 is SQVTM and CDR2 is ANQGSEA. The length of the CDR3 is 13 residues.

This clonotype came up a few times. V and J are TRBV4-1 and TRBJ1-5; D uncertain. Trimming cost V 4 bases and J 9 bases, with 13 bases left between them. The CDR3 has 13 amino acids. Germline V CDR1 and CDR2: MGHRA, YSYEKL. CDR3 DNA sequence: TGCGCCAGCAGCCCAACCCCGGCGGGGCCCCAGCATTTT. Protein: CASSPTPAGPQHF.

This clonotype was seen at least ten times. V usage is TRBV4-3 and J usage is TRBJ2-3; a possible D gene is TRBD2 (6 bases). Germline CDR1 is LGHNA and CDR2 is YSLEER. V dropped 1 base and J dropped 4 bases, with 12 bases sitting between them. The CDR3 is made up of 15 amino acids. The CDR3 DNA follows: TGCGCCAGCAGCCAAGCTGTGGGGGGACCAGATACGCAGTATTTT. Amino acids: CASSQAVGGPDTQYF.

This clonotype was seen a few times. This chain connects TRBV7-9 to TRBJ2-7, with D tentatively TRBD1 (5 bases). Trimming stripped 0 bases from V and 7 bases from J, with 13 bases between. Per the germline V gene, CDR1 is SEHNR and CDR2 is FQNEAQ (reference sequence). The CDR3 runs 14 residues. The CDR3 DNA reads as TGTGCCAGCAGCTTAGCGACAGTTTTCTGGGAGCAGTACTTC. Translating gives CASSLATVFWEQYF.

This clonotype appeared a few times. CDR3 protein: CASGTENGYTF. CDR3 bases: TGTGCCAGCGGGACGGAGAATGGCTACACCTTC. The chain employs TRBV6-6 and TRBJ1-2; D possibly corresponds to TRBD1 (5 bases). V lost 8 bases, J lost 6 bases, and 10 bases lay in between. Germline assignment: CDR1 MNHNY and CDR2 SVGAGI (reference sequence). The CDR3 has 11 amino acids.

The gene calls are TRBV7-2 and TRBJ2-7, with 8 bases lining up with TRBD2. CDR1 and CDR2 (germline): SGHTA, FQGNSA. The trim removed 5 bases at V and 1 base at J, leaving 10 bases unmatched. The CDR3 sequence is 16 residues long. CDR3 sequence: CASSLEPAGVSYEQYF. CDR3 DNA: TGTGCCAGCAGCCTAGAACCAGCGGGAGTTTCCTACGAGCAGTACTTC.

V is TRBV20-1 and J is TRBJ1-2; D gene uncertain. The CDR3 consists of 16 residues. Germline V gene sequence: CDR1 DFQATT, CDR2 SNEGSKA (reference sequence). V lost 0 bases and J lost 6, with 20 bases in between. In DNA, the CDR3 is TGCAGTGCTAGAGAGGGAAACGAGTATAGACATGATGGCTACACCTTC. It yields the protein CSAREGNEYRHDGYTF.

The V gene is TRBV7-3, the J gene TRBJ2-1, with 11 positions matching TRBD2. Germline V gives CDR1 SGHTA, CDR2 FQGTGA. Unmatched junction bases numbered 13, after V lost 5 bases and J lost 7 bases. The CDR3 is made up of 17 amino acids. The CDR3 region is CASSETSGELSGNEQFF. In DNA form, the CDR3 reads TGTGCCAGCAGCGAGACTAGCGGGGAGTTGTCGGGAAATGAGCAGTTCTTC.

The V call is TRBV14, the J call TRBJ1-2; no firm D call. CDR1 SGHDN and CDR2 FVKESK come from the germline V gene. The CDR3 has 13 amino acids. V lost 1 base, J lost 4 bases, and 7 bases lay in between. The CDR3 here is CASSQVTSYGYTF. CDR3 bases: TGTGCCAGCAGCCAAGTTACAAGCTATGGCTACACCTTC. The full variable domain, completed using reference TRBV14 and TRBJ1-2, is EAGVTQFPSHSVIEKGQTVTLRCDPISGHDNLYWYRRVMGKEIKFLLHFVKESKQDESGMPNNRFLAERTGGTYSTLKVQPAELEDSGVYFCASSQVTSYGYTFGSGTRLTVV.

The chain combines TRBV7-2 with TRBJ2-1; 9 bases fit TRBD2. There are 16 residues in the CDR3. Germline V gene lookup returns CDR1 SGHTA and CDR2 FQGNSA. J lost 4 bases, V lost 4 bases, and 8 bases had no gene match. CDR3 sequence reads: CASSSPWTSVYNEQFF. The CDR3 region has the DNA TGTGCCAGCAGCTCACCCTGGACTAGCGTGTACAATGAGCAGTTCTTC.

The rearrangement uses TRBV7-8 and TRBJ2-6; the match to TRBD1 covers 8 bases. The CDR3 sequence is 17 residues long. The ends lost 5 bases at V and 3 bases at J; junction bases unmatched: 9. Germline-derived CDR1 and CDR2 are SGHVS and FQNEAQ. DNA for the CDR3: TGTGCCAGCAGCGAACTCCTGACAGGGGTTGGGGCCAACGTCCTGACTTTC. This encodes CASSELLTGVGANVLTF. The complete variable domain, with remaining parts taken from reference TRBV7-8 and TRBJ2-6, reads GAGVSQSPRYKVAKRGQDVALRCDPISGHVSLFWYQQALGQGPEFLTYFQNEAQLDKSGLPSDRFFAERPEGSVSTLKIQRTQQEDSAVYLCASSELLTGVGANVLTFGAGSRLTVL.

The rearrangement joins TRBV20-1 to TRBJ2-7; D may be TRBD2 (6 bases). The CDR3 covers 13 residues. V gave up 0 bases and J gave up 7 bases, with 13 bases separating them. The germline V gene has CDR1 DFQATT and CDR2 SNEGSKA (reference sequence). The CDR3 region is CSAREISGREQYF. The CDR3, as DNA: TGCAGTGCTAGAGAGATATCAGGGAGGGAGCAGTACTTC.

The CDR3: CASSLAPRDPQETQYF. The CDR3 DNA reads as TGCGCCAGCAGCTTGGCCCCGCGGGACCCCCAAGAGACCCAGTACTTC. The J gene is TRBJ2-5, the V gene TRBV5-1, with D possibly TRBD2 on 6 matching bases. This CDR3 contains 16 residues. Trimming stripped 0 bases from V and 1 base from J, with 13 bases between. Per germline, CDR1 SGHRS and CDR2 YFSETQ. Full variable domain (outside the CDR3, taken from reference TRBV5-1 and TRBJ2-5): KAGVTQTPRYLIKTRGQQVTLSCSPISGHRSVSWYQQTPGQGLQFLFEYFSETQRNKGNFPGRFSGRQFSNSRSEMNVSTLELGDSALYLCASSLAPRDPQETQYFGPGTRLLVL.

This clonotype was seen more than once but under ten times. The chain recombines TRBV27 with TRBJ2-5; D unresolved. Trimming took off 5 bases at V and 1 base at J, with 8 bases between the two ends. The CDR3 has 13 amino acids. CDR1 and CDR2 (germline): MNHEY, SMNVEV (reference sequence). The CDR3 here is CASSPYRQETQYF. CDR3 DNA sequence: TGTGCCAGCAGTCCCTACCGCCAAGAGACCCAGTACTTC.

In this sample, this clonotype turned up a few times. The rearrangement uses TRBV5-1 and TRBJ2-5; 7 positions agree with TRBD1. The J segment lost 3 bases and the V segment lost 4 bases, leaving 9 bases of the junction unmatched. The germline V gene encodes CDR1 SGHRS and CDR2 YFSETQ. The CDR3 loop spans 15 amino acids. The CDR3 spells CASSPTTGPKETQYF. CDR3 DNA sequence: TGCGCCAGCAGCCCGACGACAGGGCCGAAAGAGACCCAGTACTTC. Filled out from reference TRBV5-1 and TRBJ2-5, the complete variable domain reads KAGVTQTPRYLIKTRGQQVTLSCSPISGHRSVSWYQQTPGQGLQFLFEYFSETQRNKGNFPGRFSGRQFSNSRSEMNVSTLELGDSALYLCASSPTTGPKETQYFGPGTRLLVL.

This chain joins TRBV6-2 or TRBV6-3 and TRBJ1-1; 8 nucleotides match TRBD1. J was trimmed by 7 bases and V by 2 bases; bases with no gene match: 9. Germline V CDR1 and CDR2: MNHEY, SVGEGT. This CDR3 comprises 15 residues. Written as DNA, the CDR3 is TGTGCCAGCAGTTACAGGACAGGGACGGGGCTTGAAGCTTTCTTT. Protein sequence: CASSYRTGTGLEAFF.

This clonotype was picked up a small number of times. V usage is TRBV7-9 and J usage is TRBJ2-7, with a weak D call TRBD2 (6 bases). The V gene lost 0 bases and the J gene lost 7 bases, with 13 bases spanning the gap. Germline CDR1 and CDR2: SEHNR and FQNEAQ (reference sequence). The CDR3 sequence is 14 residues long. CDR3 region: CASSLAALAGEQYF. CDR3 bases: TGTGCCAGCAGCTTAGCGGCACTAGCTGGGGAGCAGTACTTC.

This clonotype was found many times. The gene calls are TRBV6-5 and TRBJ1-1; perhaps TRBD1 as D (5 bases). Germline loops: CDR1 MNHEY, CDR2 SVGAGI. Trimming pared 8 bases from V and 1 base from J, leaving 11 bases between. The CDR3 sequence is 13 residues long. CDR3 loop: CASVGHGNTEAFF. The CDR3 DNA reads TGTGCCAGCGTTGGACACGGGAACACTGAAGCTTTCTTT.

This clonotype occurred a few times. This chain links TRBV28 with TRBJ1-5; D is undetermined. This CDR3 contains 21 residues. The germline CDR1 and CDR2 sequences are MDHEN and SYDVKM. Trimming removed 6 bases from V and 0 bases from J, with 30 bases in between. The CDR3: CASSTLLDRGRKVHSNQPQHF. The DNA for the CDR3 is TGTGCCAGCAGCACCCTCTTAGATCGAGGACGTAAAGTCCATAGCAATCAGCCCCAGCATTTT.

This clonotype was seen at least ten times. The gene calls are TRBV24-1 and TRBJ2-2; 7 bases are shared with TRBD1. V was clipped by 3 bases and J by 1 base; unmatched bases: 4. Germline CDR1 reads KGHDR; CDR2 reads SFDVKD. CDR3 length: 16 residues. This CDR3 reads CATSDPRTGNTGELFF. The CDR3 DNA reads TGTGCCACCAGTGATCCCCGGACAGGGAACACCGGGGAGCTGTTTTTT.

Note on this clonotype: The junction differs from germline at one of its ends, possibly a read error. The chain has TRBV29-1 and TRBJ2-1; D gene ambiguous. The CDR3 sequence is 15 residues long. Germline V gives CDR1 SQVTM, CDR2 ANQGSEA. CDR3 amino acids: CNVERTVSSYNEQFF. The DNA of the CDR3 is TGCAACGTTGAAAGGACGGTGAGCTCCTACAATGAGCAGTTCTTC.

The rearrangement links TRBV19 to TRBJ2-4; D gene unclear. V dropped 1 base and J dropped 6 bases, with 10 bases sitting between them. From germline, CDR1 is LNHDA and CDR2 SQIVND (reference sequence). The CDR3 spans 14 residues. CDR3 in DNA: TGTGCCAGTAGTATAGGCCCCCCCAGAAACATTCAGTACTTC. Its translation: CASSIGPPRNIQYF.

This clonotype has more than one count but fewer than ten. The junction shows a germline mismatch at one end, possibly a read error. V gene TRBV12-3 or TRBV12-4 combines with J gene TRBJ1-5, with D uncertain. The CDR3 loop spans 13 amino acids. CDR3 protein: CASSLEDNQPQHF. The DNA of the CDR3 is TGTGCCAGCAGCTTAGAGGACAATCAGCCCCAGCATTTT.

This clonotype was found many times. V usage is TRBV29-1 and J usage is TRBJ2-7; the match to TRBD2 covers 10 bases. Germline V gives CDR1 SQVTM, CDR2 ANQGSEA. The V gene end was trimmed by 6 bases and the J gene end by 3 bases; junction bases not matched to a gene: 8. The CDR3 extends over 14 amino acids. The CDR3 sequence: CSVFLAGVNYEQYF. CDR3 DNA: TGCAGCGTCTTTCTAGCGGGAGTAAACTACGAGCAGTACTTC.

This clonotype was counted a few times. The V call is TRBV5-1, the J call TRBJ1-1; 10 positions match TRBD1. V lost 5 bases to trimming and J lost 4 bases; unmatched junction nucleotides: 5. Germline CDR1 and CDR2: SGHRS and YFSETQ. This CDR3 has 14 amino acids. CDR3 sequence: CASRGQGLGTEAFF. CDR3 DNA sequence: TGCGCCAGCAGGGGACAGGGGTTAGGCACTGAAGCTTTCTTT. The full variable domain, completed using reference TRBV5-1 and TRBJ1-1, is KAGVTQTPRYLIKTRGQQVTLSCSPISGHRSVSWYQQTPGQGLQFLFEYFSETQRNKGNFPGRFSGRQFSNSRSEMNVSTLELGDSALYLCASRGQGLGTEAFFGQGTRLTVV.

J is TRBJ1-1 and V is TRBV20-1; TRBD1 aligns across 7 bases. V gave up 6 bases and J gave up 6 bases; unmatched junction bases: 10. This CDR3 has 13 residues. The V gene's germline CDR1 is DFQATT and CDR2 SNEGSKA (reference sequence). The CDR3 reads CSALNDRAAEAFF. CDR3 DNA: TGCAGTGCCTTAAACGACAGGGCGGCTGAAGCTTTCTTT.

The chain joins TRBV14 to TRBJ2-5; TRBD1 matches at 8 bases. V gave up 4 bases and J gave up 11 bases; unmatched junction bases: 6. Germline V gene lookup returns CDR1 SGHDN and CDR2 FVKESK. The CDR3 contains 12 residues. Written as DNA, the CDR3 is TGTGCCAGCAGCCGGGGCAGGGGGCCTCAGTACTTC. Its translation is CASSRGRGPQYF.